This TCR beta chain was sequenced in a study of breast tumors, draining lymph nodes, adjacent tissues. The lymph nodes were axillary draining lymph nodes from breast cancer patients. TCRdb reanalysed the multiplex PCR reads using MiXCR and keeps one entry per CDR3 protein. The sample has 80,000 to 130,000 distinct CDR3 sequences, around 20% seen once; the top ten hold around 1.2%. Trimming at V came to 5 bases and at J to 6 bases, leaving 4 bases not matched to a gene. This CDR3 is built from 13 residues. Germline lookup yields CDR1 SNHLY and CDR2 FYNNEI. The clonotype comes from a female donor with breast cancer. Some clones in this sample may be carry-over from other donors' samples. Material for sequencing was axillary lymph node tissue. The V and J genes are TRBV2 and TRBJ2-4, with 7 bases fitting TRBD1. The CDR3 is CASSLGTANIQYF. CDR3 nucleotides: TGTGCCAGCAGTTTAGGGACAGCAAACATTCAGTACTTC.